The 21 T cell receptor beta chains in this list originate from one sample, sequenced in a study of technical replicates of blood from several donors. Sequencing was performed with immunoSEQ multiplex PCR; in TCRdb, only in-frame clones are kept and a portion is missing. Of tens of thousands of clones in the sample, around 92% are singletons; the top ten hold around 0.42%. The sequencing sample was made of T cells isolated from PBMCs. The receptors were sampled from a human donor in good health.

This chain links TRBV15 with TRBJ1-1, with 10 bases lining up with TRBD1. Germline loops: CDR1 LNHNV, CDR2 YYDKDF (reference sequence). Unmatched junction bases numbered 8, after V lost 5 bases and J lost 5 bases. The CDR3 totals 15 residues. CDR3 DNA sequence: TGTGCCACCAGCGGGGACAGGGGCAAGGGAACTGAAGCTTTCTTT. Amino acids: CATSGDRGKGTEAFF.

The chain employs TRBV18 and TRBJ1-4, with D hard to call. Germline lookup yields CDR1 KGHSH and CDR2 LQKENI. The V end lost 3 bases, the J end lost 5 bases, and 19 bases lay between the germline ends. The CDR3 is 17 residues long. CDR3 nucleotide sequence: TGTGCCAGCTCACCGACCGCGCCCGAGCCGGAGAATGAAAAACTGTTTTTT. It yields the protein CASSPTAPEPENEKLFF.

This clone was detected only a few times. The rearrangement uses TRBV4-2 and TRBJ1-1; possibly TRBD1 for D (6 bases). Germline V gives CDR1 LGHNA, CDR2 YNFKEQ. Trimming left V 8 bases short and J 3 bases short, with 10 bases between. The CDR3 contains 12 residues. The CDR3 DNA reads TGTGCCAGCGGGAGGGGGTACACTGAAGCTTTCTTT. Translating it yields CASGRGYTEAFF.

The genes are TRBV14 and TRBJ2-7; a weak D match, TRBD2 (5 bases). The CDR3 totals 14 residues. Between the trimmed V and J ends, which lost 4 bases and 3 bases, there was a span of 13 bases. CDR1 SGHDN and CDR2 FVKESK come from the germline V gene. CDR3 loop: CASSLRDRDYEQYF. The CDR3 nucleotides read TGTGCCAGCAGCCTGAGGGATCGAGACTACGAGCAGTACTTC.

This clone was seen a single time. At one of its ends the junction is not consistent with the germline gene, which may arise from a read error. The J gene is TRBJ1-5, the V gene TRBV19; 8 bases line up with TRBD1. CDR1 and CDR2 from the germline V gene are LNHDA and SQIVND (reference sequence). This CDR3 comprises 16 residues. The CDR3 DNA follows: TGTGCCAGTAGTGTCCTCACAGGGGGTAGCGATCAGCCCCAGCATTTT. This translates into CASSVLTGGSDQPQHF.

J is TRBJ2-7 and V is TRBV29-1, with 8 bases fitting TRBD2. CDR3 length: 13 amino acids. Germline V gene data show CDR1 as SQVTM and CDR2 as ANQGSEA. The V and J ends lost 4 bases and 7 bases, in that order; junction bases with no gene match: 9. The DNA for the CDR3 is TGCAGCGTTGGGGAGGGACTAGGTTGGGAGCAGTACTTC. Translation: CSVGEGLGWEQYF.

The table lists this clone with a count of one. The V call is TRBV13, the J call TRBJ1-2; 7 bases are shared with TRBD1. V shed 3 bases and J 8 bases; nucleotides not matched to a gene: 6. Germline V CDR1 and CDR2: PRHDT, FYEKMQ (reference sequence). The CDR3 runs 13 residues. Written as DNA, the CDR3 is TGTGCCAGCAGCTTTGGCAGGGGGGAAGGCTACACCTTC. Its protein product is CASSFGRGEGYTF.

This chain joins TRBV21-1 and TRBJ2-7; TRBD2 was called by the table and not checked on the DNA. TRBV21-1 is noted as a pseudogene. CDR3 length equals 13 residues. CDR3 region: CASSKENGGEQYF. The CDR3 DNA follows: TGTGCCAGCAGCAAAGAGAACGGGGGAGAGCAGTACTTC.

CDR3 sequence reads: CASTLGGSPTDTQYF. The DNA of the CDR3 is TGTGCCAGCACTCTGGGCGGGAGCCCCACAGATACGCAGTATTTT. The J gene is TRBJ2-3, the V gene TRBV6-1, with 7 bases identical to TRBD2. The ends lost 7 bases at V and 2 bases at J; junction bases unmatched: 9. Germline assignment: CDR1 MNHNS and CDR2 SASEGT. The CDR3 is 15 amino acids.

The V and J genes are TRBV4-2 and TRBJ1-1, with 7 nucleotides matching TRBD1. Germline V gives CDR1 LGHNA, CDR2 YNFKEQ. V was pared by 2 bases and J by 0 bases, with 3 bases of the junction left unmatched. This CDR3 spans 15 amino acids. The CDR3 reads CASSQQQGMNTEAFF. The CDR3 bases are TGTGCCAGCAGCCAACAACAGGGGATGAACACTGAAGCTTTCTTT.

The chain combines TRBV5-6 with TRBJ1-1; no clear D. Per the germline V gene, CDR1 is SGHDT and CDR2 is YYEEEE. Trimming took off 0 bases at V and 10 bases at J, with 10 bases between the two ends. CDR3 length equals 12 residues. CDR3 sequence reads: CASSLASVRAFF. The CDR3 DNA reads TGTGCCAGCAGCTTGGCGAGTGTTAGAGCTTTCTTT.

The chain joins TRBV27 to TRBJ1-2, with 8 bases lining up with TRBD1. The V segment lost 8 bases and the J segment 5 bases; nucleotides outside the gene matches: 13. The CDR3 runs 15 residues. CDR1 is MNHEY and CDR2 is SMNVEV in the germline V gene (reference sequence). CDR3 sequence reads: CASGLRTGNIYGYTF. The CDR3 DNA is TGTGCCAGCGGCCTGAGGACAGGGAATATTTATGGCTACACCTTC.

CDR3 nucleotide sequence: TGTGCCAGCAGCTTATCCGCGGGAATGGAGACCCAGTACTTC. It codes for CASSLSAGMETQYF. The rearrangement joins TRBV7-8 to TRBJ2-5, with D perhaps TRBD2 (6 bases). CDR1 SGHVS and CDR2 FQNEAQ come from the germline V gene. The CDR3 loop spans 14 amino acids. Trimming pared 2 bases from V and 5 bases from J, leaving 12 bases between.

The V and J genes are TRBV5-6 and TRBJ1-1; tentatively, D is TRBD1 (5 bases). CDR3 length: 13 residues. CDR1 and CDR2 (germline): SGHDT, YYEEEE. V was shortened by 2 bases and J by 5 bases, with 10 bases between the two germline ends. The CDR3, as DNA: TGTGCCAGCAGCTTAGGAAGGGGAACTGAAGCTTTCTTT. Translated, it gives CASSLGRGTEAFF.

V usage is TRBV9 and J usage is TRBJ2-1, with 7 bases aligning to TRBD2. CDR3 length: 16 residues. Germline values: CDR1 SGDLS, CDR2 YYNGEE. The V segment lost 4 bases and the J segment 0 bases; nucleotides outside the gene matches: 7. This CDR3 is CASSRWGGSSYNEQFF. DNA of the CDR3: TGTGCCAGCAGCCGGTGGGGCGGGAGCTCCTACAATGAGCAGTTCTTC.

The rearrangement uses TRBV6-6 and TRBJ2-2; a possible D gene is TRBD2 (6 bases). Germline lookup yields CDR1 MNHNY and CDR2 SVGAGI (reference sequence). The CDR3 runs to 16 residues. V was cut by 2 bases and J by 1 base, with 11 bases left in between. The CDR3 region has the DNA TGTGCCAGCAGTTACCTTAGCGGAAGGAACACCGGGGAGCTGTTTTTT. Its translation: CASSYLSGRNTGELFF.

This chain links TRBV4-2 with TRBJ2-1, with a weak D call TRBD2 (8 bases). The V and J ends lost 2 bases and 2 bases respectively, with 16 bases between them. Germline V CDR1 and CDR2: LGHNA, YNFKEQ. There are 17 residues in the CDR3. In DNA form, the CDR3 reads TGTGCCAGCAGCCAAAGGGGGCTAGCGGGCCCCTACAATGAGCAGTTCTTC. This encodes CASSQRGLAGPYNEQFF.

This clone was observed a single time. The chain recombines TRBV29-1 with TRBJ1-1; D unresolved. With 7 bases removed from V and 1 base from J, the gap between germline ends came to 13 bases. The CDR3 covers 13 residues. Germline V gives CDR1 SQVTM, CDR2 ANQGSEA. The CDR3 nucleotides are TGCAGCGCACCCACCGCAGGGAACACTGAAGCTTTCTTT. It specifies CSAPTAGNTEAFF.

This clone was counted only a few times. The rearrangement uses TRBV6-6 and TRBJ1-2, with D possibly matching TRBD1 (5 bases). The CDR3 is 16 amino acids. Looked up from germline, CDR1 is MNHNY and CDR2 is SVGAGI (reference sequence). Trimming stripped 4 bases from V and 3 bases from J, with 18 bases between. CDR3 DNA sequence: TGTGCCAGCAGTTTTACGATCGGGGGGGAATACTATGGCTACACCTTC. Protein product: CASSFTIGGEYYGYTF.

The chain links TRBV9 to TRBJ2-1; TRBD2 agrees at 9 bases. Germline CDR1 reads SGDLS; CDR2 reads YYNGEE. The CDR3 totals 16 residues. The trim removed 0 bases at V and 4 bases at J, leaving 5 bases unmatched. CDR3: CASSVGAGGAYNEQFF. The CDR3, as DNA: TGTGCCAGCAGCGTAGGGGCGGGAGGGGCGTACAATGAGCAGTTCTTC.

This clone was counted a single time. The rearrangement joins TRBV7-2 to TRBJ1-1; TRBD1 might be the D (5 bases). V was cut by 5 bases and J by 5 bases, with 18 bases left in between. The CDR3 sequence is 15 residues long. The germline gives CDR1 SGHTA, CDR2 FQGNSA. CDR3 in DNA: TGTGCCAGCAGCCTCGGGGGGGGGTCCGGTACTGAAGCTTTCTTT. This codes for CASSLGGGSGTEAFF.